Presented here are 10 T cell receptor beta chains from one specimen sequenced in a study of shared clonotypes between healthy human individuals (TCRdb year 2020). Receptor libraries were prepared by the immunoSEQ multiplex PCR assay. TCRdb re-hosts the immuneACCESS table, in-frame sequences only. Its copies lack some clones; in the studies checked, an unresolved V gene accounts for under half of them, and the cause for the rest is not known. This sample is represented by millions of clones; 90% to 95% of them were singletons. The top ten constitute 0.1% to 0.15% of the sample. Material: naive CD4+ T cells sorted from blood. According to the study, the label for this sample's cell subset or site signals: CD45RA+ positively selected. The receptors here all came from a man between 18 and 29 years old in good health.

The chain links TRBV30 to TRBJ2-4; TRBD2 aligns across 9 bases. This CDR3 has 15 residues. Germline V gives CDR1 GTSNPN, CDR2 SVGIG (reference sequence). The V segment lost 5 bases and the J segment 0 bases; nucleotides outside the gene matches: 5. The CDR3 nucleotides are TGTGCCTGGGCCGGGACTAGCTTAGCCAAAAACATTCAGTACTTC. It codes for CAWAGTSLAKNIQYF.

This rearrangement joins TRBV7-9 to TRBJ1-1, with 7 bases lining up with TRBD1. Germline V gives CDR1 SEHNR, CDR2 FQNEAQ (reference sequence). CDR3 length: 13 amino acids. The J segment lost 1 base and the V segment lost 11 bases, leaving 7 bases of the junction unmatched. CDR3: CAGARGPNTEAFF. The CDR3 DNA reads TGTGCCGGGGCAAGGGGGCCGAACACTGAAGCTTTCTTT. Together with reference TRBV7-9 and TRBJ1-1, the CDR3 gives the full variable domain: DTGVSQNPRHKITKRGQNVTFRCDPISEHNRLYWYRQTLGQGPEFLTYFQNEAQLEKSRLLSDRFSAERPKGSFSTLEIQRTEQGDSAMYLCAGARGPNTEAFFGQGTRLTVV.

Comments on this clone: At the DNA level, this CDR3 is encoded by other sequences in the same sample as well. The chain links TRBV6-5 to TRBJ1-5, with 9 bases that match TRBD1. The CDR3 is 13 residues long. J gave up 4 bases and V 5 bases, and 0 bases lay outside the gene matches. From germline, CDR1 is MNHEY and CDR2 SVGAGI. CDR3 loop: CASSDRGNQPQHF. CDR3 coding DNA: TGTGCCAGCAGTGACAGGGGGAATCAGCCCCAGCATTTT.

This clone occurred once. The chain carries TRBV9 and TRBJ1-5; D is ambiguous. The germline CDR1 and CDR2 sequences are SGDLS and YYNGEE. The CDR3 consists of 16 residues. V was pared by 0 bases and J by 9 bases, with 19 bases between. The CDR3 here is CASSVDPPGPIGPQHF. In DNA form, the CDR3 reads TGTGCCAGCAGCGTAGATCCCCCCGGGCCGATCGGGCCCCAGCATTTT.

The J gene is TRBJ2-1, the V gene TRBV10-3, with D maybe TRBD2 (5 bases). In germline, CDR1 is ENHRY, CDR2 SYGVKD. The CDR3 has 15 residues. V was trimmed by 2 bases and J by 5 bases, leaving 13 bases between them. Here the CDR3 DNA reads TGTGCCATCAGTGAGGGGGTAGCGTCTCACAATGAGCAGTTCTTC. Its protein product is CAISEGVASHNEQFF.

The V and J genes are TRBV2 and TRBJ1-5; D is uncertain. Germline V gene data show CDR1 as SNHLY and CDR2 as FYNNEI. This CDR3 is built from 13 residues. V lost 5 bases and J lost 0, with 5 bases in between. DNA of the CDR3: TGTGCCAGCAGTTCTTATAGCAATCAGCCCCAGCATTTT. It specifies CASSSYSNQPQHF.

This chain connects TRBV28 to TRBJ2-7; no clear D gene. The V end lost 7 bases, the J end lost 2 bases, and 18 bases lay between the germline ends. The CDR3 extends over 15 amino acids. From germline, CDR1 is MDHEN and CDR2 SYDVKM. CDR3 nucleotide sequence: TGTGCCAGCACCGCTGGCCACAGAACTACCTACGAGCAGTACTTC. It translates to CASTAGHRTTYEQYF.

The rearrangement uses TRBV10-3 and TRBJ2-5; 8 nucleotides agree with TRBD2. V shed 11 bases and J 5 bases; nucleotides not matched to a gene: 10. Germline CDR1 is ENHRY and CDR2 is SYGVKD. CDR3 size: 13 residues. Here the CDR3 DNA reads TGTGCCGTCGCCGGGCGGGAGGATGAGACCCAGTACTTC. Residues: CAVAGREDETQYF.

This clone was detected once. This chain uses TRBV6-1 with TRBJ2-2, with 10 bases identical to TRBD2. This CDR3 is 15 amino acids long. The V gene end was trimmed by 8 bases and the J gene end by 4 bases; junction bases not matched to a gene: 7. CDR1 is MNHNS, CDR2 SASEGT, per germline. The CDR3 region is CASSSGSRGTGELFF. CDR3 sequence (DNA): TGTGCCAGCTCTAGCGGGAGTCGGGGCACCGGGGAGCTGTTTTTT.

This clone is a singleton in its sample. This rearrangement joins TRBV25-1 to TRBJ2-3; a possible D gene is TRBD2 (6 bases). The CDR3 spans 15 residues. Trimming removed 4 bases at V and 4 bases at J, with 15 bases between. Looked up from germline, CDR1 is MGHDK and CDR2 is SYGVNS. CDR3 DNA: TGTGCCAGCAGTGTCCGGGACTGGGGGGCAGATACGCAGTATTTT. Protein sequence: CASSVRDWGADTQYF.